Each of the 12 T cell receptor beta chains below was sequenced from the same sample in a study of spatial heterogeneity in lung cancer. From the 5' RACE reads, TCRdb called clonotypes with MiXCR, one entry per CDR3 protein. The data show 10,000 to 11,000 distinct CDR3 sequences, approximately 25% seen once. Time point noted: sample taken at primary tumor resection. Frozen PBMC, nontumor lung or tumor provided whole RNA, which was sequenced unsorted. This specimen consisted of PBMCs, obtained at surgery. Every receptor here comes from a female donor with early-stage non-small cell lung cancer.

The table lists this clonotype with many counts. The gene calls are TRBV7-2 and TRBJ2-5; 10 bases align to TRBD2. The CDR3 consists of 16 residues. After removal of 0 bases from V and 1 base from J, the junction contained 2 bases not matched to a gene. Germline assignment: CDR1 SGHTA and CDR2 FQGNSA. The CDR3 here is CASSLAASGGQETQYF. CDR3 bases: TGTGCCAGCAGCTTAGCGGCTAGCGGGGGCCAAGAGACCCAGTACTTC.

This clonotype is classed as medium-sized. The J gene is TRBJ2-1, the V gene TRBV7-6, with 12 bases matching TRBD2. The germline V gene encodes CDR1 SGHVS and CDR2 FNYEAQ. Unmatched junction bases numbered 7, after V lost 5 bases and J lost 5 bases. This CDR3 region has 16 residues. CDR3 DNA sequence: TGTGCCAGCAGCCCTAGACTAGCGGGAGACCACAATGAGCAGTTCTTC. This codes for CASSPRLAGDHNEQFF.

The chain links TRBV18 to TRBJ1-1; TRBD1 matches 11 bases. This CDR3 has 15 residues. After removal of 3 bases from V and 5 bases from J, the junction contained 5 bases not matched to a gene. Germline V gene sequence: CDR1 KGHSH, CDR2 LQKENI. The CDR3: CASSPRDRGYTEAFF. CDR3 DNA: TGTGCCAGCTCACCCCGGGACAGGGGGTATACTGAAGCTTTCTTT.

The chain links TRBV6-6 to TRBJ1-1; weak D call: TRBD1 (6 bases). CDR1 MNHNY and CDR2 SVGAGI come from the germline V gene (reference sequence). V lost 6 bases, J lost 2 bases, and 19 bases lay in between. The CDR3 runs 16 residues. CDR3 nucleotide sequence: TGTGCCAGCAGCAACCCAGCGGGGGCTCCCAACACTGAAGCTTTCTTT. Its protein is CASSNPAGAPNTEAFF.

The chain has TRBV29-1 and TRBJ1-1; D might be TRBD1 (5 bases). With 5 bases removed from V and 5 bases from J, the gap between germline ends came to 12 bases. The CDR3 totals 12 residues. From germline, CDR1 is SQVTM and CDR2 ANQGSEA. The DNA of the CDR3 is TGCAGCGTTAACGCGGGGGAGACTGAAGCTTTCTTT. Translated, it gives CSVNAGETEAFF.

By proportion, this clonotype is medium-sized. The chain couples TRBV20-1 to TRBJ2-1, with 9 bases fitting TRBD2. CDR1 DFQATT and CDR2 SNEGSKA come from the germline V gene (reference sequence). J lost 4 bases, V lost 6 bases, and 16 bases had no gene match. This CDR3 comprises 17 residues. For the CDR3, the DNA is TGCAGTGCCCCAGGCCCTCGCCGCGGGAGGGATTACAATGAGCAGTTCTTC. It yields the protein CSAPGPRRGRDYNEQFF.

This clonotype counts as medium-sized (0.01 to 0.1%). The chain combines TRBV7-2 with TRBJ2-1; D is unclear. The CDR3 extends over 18 amino acids. Germline V gene data show CDR1 as SGHTA and CDR2 as FQGNSA. Trimming took off 1 base at V and 4 bases at J, with 20 bases between the two ends. CDR3 sequence reads: CASSLVIPADQTYNEQFF. As DNA, the CDR3 is TGTGCCAGCAGCTTAGTCATCCCAGCAGACCAAACGTACAATGAGCAGTTCTTC.

The gene calls are TRBV10-2 and TRBJ2-7, with D possibly TRBD1 on 5 matching bases. The germline gives CDR1 WSHSY, CDR2 SAAADI. The CDR3 contains 14 residues. V was cut by 7 bases and J by 7 bases, with 20 bases left in between. The CDR3 sequence is CASTPSAGMGEQYF. The DNA of the CDR3 is TGCGCCAGCACCCCCTCCGCAGGGATGGGGGAGCAGTACTTC.

The chain has TRBV18 and TRBJ1-3; D gene uncertain. V lost 1 base and J 0 bases, leaving 4 bases between the germline ends. The CDR3 length is 14 residues. Germline CDR1 reads KGHSH; CDR2 reads LQKENI. The CDR3 sequence is CASSPQSSGNTIYF. CDR3 sequence (DNA): TGTGCCAGCTCACCACAATCCTCTGGAAACACCATATATTTT.

The J gene is TRBJ2-2, the V gene TRBV19; D could derive from TRBD1 or TRBD2 (5 bases each). From germline, CDR1 is LNHDA and CDR2 SQIVND (reference sequence). V was pared by 3 bases and J by 6 bases, with 14 bases between. The CDR3 covers 15 residues. CDR3 region: CASSILGTVPGELFF. CDR3 nucleotide sequence: TGTGCCAGTAGTATTCTCGGGACGGTCCCCGGGGAGCTGTTTTTT.

The gene calls are TRBV20-1 and TRBJ1-2; a possible D gene is TRBD1 (5 bases). Trimming pared 6 bases from V and 4 bases from J, leaving 24 bases between. The CDR3 extends over 16 amino acids. CDR1 and CDR2 from the germline V gene are DFQATT and SNEGSKA (reference sequence). CDR3 in DNA: TGCAGTGCCCAAAGATCAGCCGGGGGGGGAACCTATGGCTACACCTTC. Its translation is CSAQRSAGGGTYGYTF.

By share, this clonotype counts as medium-sized. The chain combines TRBV3-1 with TRBJ2-5; D may be TRBD1 or TRBD2 (5 bases each). The CDR3 sequence is 14 residues long. V shed 3 bases and J shed 5 bases, with 13 bases lying between them. Germline loops: CDR1 LGHDT, CDR2 YNNKEL (reference sequence). The CDR3 loop is CASSHGTVEETQYF. As DNA, the CDR3 is TGTGCCAGCAGCCACGGGACCGTAGAGGAGACCCAGTACTTC.